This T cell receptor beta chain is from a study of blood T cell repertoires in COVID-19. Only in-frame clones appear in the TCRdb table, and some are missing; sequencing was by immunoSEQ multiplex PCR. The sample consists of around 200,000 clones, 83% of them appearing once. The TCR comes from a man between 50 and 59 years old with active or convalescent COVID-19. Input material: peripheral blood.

This CDR3 is CASNWGQGADTQYF. Written as DNA, the CDR3 is TGTGCCAGCAATTGGGGGCAGGGTGCAGATACGCAGTATTTT. The V and J genes are TRBV6-5 and TRBJ2-3, with D maybe TRBD1 (6 bases). With 7 bases removed from V and 4 bases from J, the gap between germline ends came to 15 bases. The CDR3 covers 14 residues. The germline V gene encodes CDR1 MNHEY and CDR2 SVGAGI.